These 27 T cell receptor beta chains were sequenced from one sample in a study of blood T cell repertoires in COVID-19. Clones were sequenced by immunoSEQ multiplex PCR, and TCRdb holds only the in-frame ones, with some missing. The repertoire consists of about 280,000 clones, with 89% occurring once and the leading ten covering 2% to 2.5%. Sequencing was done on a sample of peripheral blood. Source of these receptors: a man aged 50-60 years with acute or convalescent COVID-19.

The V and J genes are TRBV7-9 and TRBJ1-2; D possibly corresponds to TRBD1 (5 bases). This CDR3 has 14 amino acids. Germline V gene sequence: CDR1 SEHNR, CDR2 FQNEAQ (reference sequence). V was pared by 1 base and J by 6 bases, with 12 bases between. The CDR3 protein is CASSLGGAENGYTF. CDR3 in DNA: TGTGCCAGCAGCTTAGGCGGGGCGGAAAATGGCTACACCTTC.

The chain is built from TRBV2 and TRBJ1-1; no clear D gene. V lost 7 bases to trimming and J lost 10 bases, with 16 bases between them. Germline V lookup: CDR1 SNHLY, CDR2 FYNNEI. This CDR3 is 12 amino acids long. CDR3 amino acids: CASTKMTEGAFF. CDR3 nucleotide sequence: TGTGCCAGCACTAAAATGACCGAGGGAGCTTTCTTT.

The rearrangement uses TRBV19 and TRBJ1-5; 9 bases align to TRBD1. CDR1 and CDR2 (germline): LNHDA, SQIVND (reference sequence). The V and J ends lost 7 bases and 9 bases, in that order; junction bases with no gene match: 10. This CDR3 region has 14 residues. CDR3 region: CASMGQGLGRPQHF. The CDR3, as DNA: TGTGCCAGTATGGGACAGGGATTAGGACGGCCCCAGCATTTT.

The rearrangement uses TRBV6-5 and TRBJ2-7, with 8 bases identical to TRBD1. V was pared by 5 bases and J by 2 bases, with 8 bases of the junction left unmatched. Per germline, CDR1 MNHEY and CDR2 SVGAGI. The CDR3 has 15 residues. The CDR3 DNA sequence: TGTGCCAGCAGTCCCTGGACAGGGATTACCTACGAGCAGTACTTC. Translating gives CASSPWTGITYEQYF.

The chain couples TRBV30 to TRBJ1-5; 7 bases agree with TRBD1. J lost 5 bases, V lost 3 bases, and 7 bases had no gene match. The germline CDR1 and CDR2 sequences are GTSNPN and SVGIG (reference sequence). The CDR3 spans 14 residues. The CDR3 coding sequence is TGTGCCTGGAGCAAGGGGGCAGGTGATCAGCCCCAGCATTTT. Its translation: CAWSKGAGDQPQHF.

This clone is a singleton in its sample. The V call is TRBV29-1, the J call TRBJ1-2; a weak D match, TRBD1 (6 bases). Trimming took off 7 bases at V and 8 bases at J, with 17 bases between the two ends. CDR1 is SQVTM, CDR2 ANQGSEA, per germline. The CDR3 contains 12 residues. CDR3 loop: CSGQKGGEGYTF. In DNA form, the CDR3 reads TGCAGCGGGCAAAAGGGGGGGGAAGGCTACACCTTC.

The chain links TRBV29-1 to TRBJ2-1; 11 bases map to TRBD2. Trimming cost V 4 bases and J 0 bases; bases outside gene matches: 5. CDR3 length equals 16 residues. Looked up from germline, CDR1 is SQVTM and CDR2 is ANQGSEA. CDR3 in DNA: TGCAGCGTTGTTCGCCTAGCGGGGGGCTCCTACAATGAGCAGTTCTTC. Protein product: CSVVRLAGGSYNEQFF.

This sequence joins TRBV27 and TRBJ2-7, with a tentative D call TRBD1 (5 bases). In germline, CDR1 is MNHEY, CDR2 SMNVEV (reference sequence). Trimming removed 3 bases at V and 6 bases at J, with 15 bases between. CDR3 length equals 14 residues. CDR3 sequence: CASSLAAQGTEQYF. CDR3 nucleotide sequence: TGTGCCAGCAGTTTGGCGGCCCAGGGTACCGAGCAGTACTTC.

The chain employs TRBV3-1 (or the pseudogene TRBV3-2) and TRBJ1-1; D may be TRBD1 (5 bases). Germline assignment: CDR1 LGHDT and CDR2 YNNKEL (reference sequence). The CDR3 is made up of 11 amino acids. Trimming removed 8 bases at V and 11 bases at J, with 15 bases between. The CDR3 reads CASGRGGEAFF. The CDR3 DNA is TGTGCCAGCGGAAGGGGCGGGGAGGCTTTCTTT.

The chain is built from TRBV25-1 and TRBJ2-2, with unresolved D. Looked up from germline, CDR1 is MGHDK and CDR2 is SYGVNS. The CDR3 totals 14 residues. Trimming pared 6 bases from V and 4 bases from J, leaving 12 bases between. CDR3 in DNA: TGTGCCAGCAGATTACATGGCAGCACCGGGGAGCTGTTTTTT. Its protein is CASRLHGSTGELFF.

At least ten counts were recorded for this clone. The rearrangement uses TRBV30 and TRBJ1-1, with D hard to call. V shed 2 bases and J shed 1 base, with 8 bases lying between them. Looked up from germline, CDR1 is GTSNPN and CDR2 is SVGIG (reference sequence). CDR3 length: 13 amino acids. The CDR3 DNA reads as TGTGCCTGGAGTTCTACAGCGAACACTGAAGCTTTCTTT. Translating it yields CAWSSTANTEAFF.

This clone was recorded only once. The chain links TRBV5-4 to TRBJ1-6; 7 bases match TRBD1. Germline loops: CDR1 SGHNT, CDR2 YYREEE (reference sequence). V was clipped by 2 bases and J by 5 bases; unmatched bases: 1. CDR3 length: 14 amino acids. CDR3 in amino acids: CASSFDRDNSPLHF. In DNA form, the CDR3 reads TGTGCCAGCAGCTTCGACAGGGATAATTCACCCCTCCACTTT.

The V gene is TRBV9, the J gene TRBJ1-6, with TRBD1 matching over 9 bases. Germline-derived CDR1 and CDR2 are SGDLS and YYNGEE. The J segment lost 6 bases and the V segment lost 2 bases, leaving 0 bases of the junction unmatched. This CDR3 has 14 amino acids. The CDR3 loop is CASSVDRGNSPLHF. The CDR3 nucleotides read TGTGCCAGCAGCGTGGACAGGGGTAATTCACCCCTCCACTTT.

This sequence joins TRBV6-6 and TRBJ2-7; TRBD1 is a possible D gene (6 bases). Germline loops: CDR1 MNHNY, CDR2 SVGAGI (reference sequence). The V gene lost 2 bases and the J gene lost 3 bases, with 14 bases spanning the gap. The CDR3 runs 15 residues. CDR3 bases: TGTGCCAGCAGTTACACCACGGGACACCTCTACGAGCAGTACTTC. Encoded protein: CASSYTTGHLYEQYF.

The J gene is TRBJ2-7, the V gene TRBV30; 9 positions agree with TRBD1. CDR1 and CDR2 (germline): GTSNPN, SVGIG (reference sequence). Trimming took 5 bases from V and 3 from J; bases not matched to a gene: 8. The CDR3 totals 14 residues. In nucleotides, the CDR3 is TGTGCCTGGGGAACGGGACAGGGAGTCTACGAGCAGTACTTC. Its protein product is CAWGTGQGVYEQYF.

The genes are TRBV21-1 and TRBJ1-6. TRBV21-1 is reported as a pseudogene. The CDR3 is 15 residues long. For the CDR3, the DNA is TGTGCCAGCAGCCTTTGGGGGGGGGTAAATTCACCCCTCCACTTT. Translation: CASSLWGGVNSPLHF.

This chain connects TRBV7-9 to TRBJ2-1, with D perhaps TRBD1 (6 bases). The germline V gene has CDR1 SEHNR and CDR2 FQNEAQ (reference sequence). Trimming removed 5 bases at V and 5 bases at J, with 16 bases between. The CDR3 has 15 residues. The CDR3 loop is CASSLGHQLNNEQFF. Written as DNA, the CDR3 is TGTGCCAGCAGCCTGGGACACCAGCTTAACAATGAGCAGTTCTTC.

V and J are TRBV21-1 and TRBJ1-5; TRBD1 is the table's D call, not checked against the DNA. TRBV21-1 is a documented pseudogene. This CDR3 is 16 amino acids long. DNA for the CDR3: TGTGCCAGCAGCAAAGGGCCACGAAATAGCAATCAGCCCCAGCATTTT. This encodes CASSKGPRNSNQPQHF.

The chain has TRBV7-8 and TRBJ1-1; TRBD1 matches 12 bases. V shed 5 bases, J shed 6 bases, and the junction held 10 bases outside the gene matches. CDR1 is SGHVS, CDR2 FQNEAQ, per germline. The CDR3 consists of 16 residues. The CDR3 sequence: CASSRDRGHKSPEAFF. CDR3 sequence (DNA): TGTGCCAGCAGCAGGGACAGGGGGCATAAGAGCCCTGAAGCTTTCTTT.

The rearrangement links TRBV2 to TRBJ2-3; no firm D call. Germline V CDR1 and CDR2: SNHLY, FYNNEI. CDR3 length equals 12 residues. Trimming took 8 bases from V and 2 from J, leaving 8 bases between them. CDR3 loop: CASRRITDTQYF. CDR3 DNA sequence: TGTGCCAGCCGGCGGATCACAGATACGCAGTATTTT.

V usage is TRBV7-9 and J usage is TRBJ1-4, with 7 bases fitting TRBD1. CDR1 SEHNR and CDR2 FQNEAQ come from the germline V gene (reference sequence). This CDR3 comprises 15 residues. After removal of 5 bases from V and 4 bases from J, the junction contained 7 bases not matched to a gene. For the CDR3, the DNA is TGTGCCAGCAGCCTGGGGACAGCTGTTAATGAAAAACTGTTTTTT. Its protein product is CASSLGTAVNEKLFF.

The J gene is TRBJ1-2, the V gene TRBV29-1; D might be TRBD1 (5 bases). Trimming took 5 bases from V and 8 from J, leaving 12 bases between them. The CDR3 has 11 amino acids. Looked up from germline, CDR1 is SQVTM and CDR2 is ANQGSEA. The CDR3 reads CSVLGLVGYTF. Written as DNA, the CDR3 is TGCAGCGTTCTGGGGCTGGTCGGCTACACCTTC.

The CDR3 nucleotides read TGTGCCAGCAGCTTAGATCTGGGGACAGGCAATCAGCCCCAGCATTTT. Translating gives CASSLDLGTGNQPQHF. This chain uses TRBV11-2 with TRBJ1-5; the match to TRBD1 covers 7 bases. CDR3 length: 16 residues. CDR1 SGHAT and CDR2 FQNNGV come from the germline V gene. Trimming cost V 0 bases and J 2 bases; bases outside gene matches: 4.

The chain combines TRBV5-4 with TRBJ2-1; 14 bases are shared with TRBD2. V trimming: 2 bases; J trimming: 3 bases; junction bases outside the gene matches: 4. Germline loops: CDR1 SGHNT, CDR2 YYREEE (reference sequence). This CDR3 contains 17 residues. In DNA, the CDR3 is TGTGCCAGCAGCTTTGGGACTAGCGGGGGTCGCTACAATGAGCAGTTCTTC. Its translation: CASSFGTSGGRYNEQFF.

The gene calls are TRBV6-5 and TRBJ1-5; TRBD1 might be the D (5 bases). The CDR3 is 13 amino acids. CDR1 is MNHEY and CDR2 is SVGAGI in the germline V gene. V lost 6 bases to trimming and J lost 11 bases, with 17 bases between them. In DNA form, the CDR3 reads TGTGCCAGCAGCCCGGACACGGGTGGGGCCCAGCATTTT. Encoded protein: CASSPDTGGAQHF.

The CDR3 here is CASSSGGGAYNEQFF. The CDR3 nucleotides read TGTGCCAGCAGCTCGGGCGGAGGCGCGTACAATGAGCAGTTCTTC. The chain joins TRBV7-9 to TRBJ2-1; D is possibly TRBD2 (5 bases). V was cut by 4 bases and J by 4 bases, with 14 bases left in between. Germline V gene lookup returns CDR1 SEHNR and CDR2 FQNEAQ (reference sequence). This CDR3 region has 15 residues.

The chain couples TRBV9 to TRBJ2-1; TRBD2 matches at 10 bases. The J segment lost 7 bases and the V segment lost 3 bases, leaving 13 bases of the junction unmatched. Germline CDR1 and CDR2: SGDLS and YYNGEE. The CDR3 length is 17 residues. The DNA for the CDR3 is TGTGCCAGCAGCGAGAGTAGCGGGGGGCCCCTGGGGAATGAGCAGTTCTTC. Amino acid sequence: CASSESSGGPLGNEQFF.